This TCR beta chain is from a study of T cells in Graves' hyperthyroidism and ophthalmopathy. V was cut by 4 bases and J by 0 bases, with 6 bases left in between. This CDR3 comprises 14 residues. The germline gives CDR1 LNHDA, CDR2 SQIVND (reference sequence). Amplified regions were TCR beta CDR3 sequences from RNA transcripts. HTBI primers drove first-round RT-PCR of the TCR CDR3. TCRdb re-called the multiplex PCR reads through MiXCR, storing one row per CDR3 protein. The sample lists a few hundred thousand distinct CDR3 sequences; 12% to 15% were seen once. The rearrangement links TRBV19 to TRBJ2-2; D is undetermined. This clonotype was sampled from a woman in her late teens or twenties with Graves' hyperthyroidism. The material sequenced was blood. CDR3 protein: CASSRFSNTGELFF. Written as DNA, the CDR3 is TGTGCCAGTAGTAGGTTTTCGAACACCGGGGAGCTGTTTTTT.